Here is one T cell receptor (beta chain) with its context. This entry comes from a study of control samples from healthy donors and cancer patients. Trimming stripped 0 bases from V and 5 bases from J, with 7 bases between. Germline V gives CDR1 LNHNV, CDR2 YYDKDF (reference sequence). This CDR3 is built from 13 residues. This table comes from immunoSEQ multiplex PCR, and its TCRdb copy is limited to in-frame clones, with some not included. The sample holds about 150,000 clones, around 88% seen once. Material for sequencing was blood. This clonotype originated in a young man in good health. V is TRBV15 and J is TRBJ2-5; D not resolved. The CDR3 is CATSRDRMETQYF. The CDR3 DNA reads as TGTGCCACCAGCAGAGATCGAATGGAGACCCAGTACTTC. The whole variable domain, filled in from reference TRBV15 and TRBJ2-5, reads DAMVIQNPRYQVTQFGKPVTLSCSQTLNHNVMYWYQQKSSQAPKLLFHYYDKDFNNEADTPDNFQSRRPNTSFCFLDIRSPGLGDTAMYLCATSRDRMETQYFGPGTRLLVL.